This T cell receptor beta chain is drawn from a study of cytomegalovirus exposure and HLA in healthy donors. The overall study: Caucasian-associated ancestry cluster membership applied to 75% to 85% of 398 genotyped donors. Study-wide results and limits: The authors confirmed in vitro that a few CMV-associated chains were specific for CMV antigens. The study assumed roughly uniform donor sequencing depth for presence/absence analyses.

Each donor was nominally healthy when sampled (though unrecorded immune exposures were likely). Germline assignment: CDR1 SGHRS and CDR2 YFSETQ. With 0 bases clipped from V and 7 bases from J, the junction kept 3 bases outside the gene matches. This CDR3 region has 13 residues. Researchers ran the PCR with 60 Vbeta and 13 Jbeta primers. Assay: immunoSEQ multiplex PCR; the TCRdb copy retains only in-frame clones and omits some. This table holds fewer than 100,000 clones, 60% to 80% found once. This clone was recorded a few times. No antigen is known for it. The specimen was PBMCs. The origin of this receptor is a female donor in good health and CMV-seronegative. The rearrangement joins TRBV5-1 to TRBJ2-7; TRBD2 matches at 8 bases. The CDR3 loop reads CASSLDAGGEQYF. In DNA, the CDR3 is TGCGCCAGCAGCTTGGACGCGGGGGGTGAGCAGTACTTC. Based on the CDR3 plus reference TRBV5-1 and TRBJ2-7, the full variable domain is KAGVTQTPRYLIKTRGQQVTLSCSPISGHRSVSWYQQTPGQGLQFLFEYFSETQRNKGNFPGRFSGRQFSNSRSEMNVSTLELGDSALYLCASSLDAGGEQYFGPGTRLTVT.